The rows below give T cell receptor beta chains drawn from one sample of a study of T cell repertoires in cytomegalovirus infection. These receptors are not linked to any known antigen. TCRdb recomputed calls from the reads with MiXCR, one row per CDR3 protein. The profile covers approximately 1,000,000 distinct CDR3 sequences, with more than 25% appearing a single time and around 15% taken by the ten largest. Sample: cultured CD8+ T cells from PBMCs, taken from culture after CMV antigen stimulation. These receptors were collected from a human donor in good health (CMV status not recorded). Some clones in this sample may be carry-over from other donors' samples. Both conserved end residues are part of each CDR3. A D gene is named only where the DNA matches it firmly. Only part of the rows carry a size: once, few, many, or a class if the clone is expanded.

J,D,V,size,CDR3,DNA
TRBJ2-1,-,TRBV6-4,-,CASSDSVTGAEWFF,TGTGCCAGCAGTGACTCGGTTACGGGGGCCGAATGGTTCTTC
TRBJ2-7,-,TRBV20-1,-,CSARAGIYEQYF,TGCAGTGCTAGAGCCGGGATTTACGAGCAGTACTTC
TRBJ2-2,TRBD2,TRBV9,-,CASSVPSGGPNTGELFF,TGTGCCAGCAGCGTACCTAGCGGGGGACCGAACACCGGGGAGCTGTTTTTT
TRBJ1-6,-,TRBV27,few,CASSLSVQGSPLHF,TGTGCCAGCAGTTTATCGGTACAGGGATCACCCCTCCACTTT
TRBJ1-2,TRBD1,TRBV4-1,-,CASSQEGSGGGIYGYTF,TGCGCCAGCAGCCAAGAAGGATCAGGGGGCGGGATATATGGCTACACCTTC
TRBJ2-7,TRBD1,TRBV27,-,CASSPRGWEQYF,TGTGCCAGCAGCCCCAGGGGGTGGGAGCAGTACTTC
TRBJ2-3,-,TRBV6-5,few,CASSYSNVAGADTQYF,TGTGCCAGCAGTTACTCGAATGTGGCGGGGGCGGATACGCAGTATTTT
TRBJ2-1,TRBD2,TRBV29-1,-,CSVVSWTSGLYEQFF,TGCAGCGTTGTAAGTTGGACTAGTGGGTTATATGAGCAGTTCTTC
TRBJ2-1,TRBD1,TRBV12-5,many,CASGLVKRDRGYPPYNEQFF,TGTGCTAGTGGTTTGGTAAAACGGGACAGGGGATACCCCCCCTACAATGAGCAGTTCTTC
TRBJ2-5,-,TRBV4-1,-,CASSQIQGSKETQYF,TGCGCCAGCAGCCAGATACAGGGATCTAAAGAGACCCAGTACTTC
TRBJ2-1,-,TRBV11-2,-,CASSLDYINEQFF,TGTGCCAGCAGCTTAGACTACATCAATGAGCAGTTCTTC
TRBJ2-7,-,TRBV27,few,CASQRGALGGHYEQYF,TGTGCCAGCCAAAGGGGAGCTCTAGGGGGACACTACGAGCAGTACTTC
TRBJ1-3,-,TRBV18,many,CASSPPWISISGNTIYF,TGTGCCAGCTCACCACCGTGGATATCGATCTCTGGAAACACCATATATTTT
TRBJ2-5,TRBD2,TRBV7-9,few,CASSPWGNSGDQETQYF,TGTGCCAGCAGCCCGTGGGGTAATAGCGGGGACCAAGAGACCCAGTACTTC
TRBJ2-1,TRBD1,TRBV7-6,many,CASSLTGGLNEQFF,TGTGCCAGCAGCTTGACAGGGGGGCTCAATGAGCAGTTCTTC
TRBJ1-2,-,TRBV9,-,CASSVDKGHYGYTF,TGTGCCAGCAGCGTAGATAAGGGGCACTATGGCTACACCTTC
TRBJ2-7,TRBD1,TRBV12-3/TRBV12-4,-,CASRGDRGEQYF,TGTGCCAGCAGGGGGGACAGGGGTGAGCAGTACTTC
TRBJ2-2,TRBD1,TRBV7-2,many,CASRDRGQGTGELFF,TGTGCCAGCAGGGACAGGGGGCAGGGCACCGGGGAGCTGTTTTTT
TRBJ2-1,-,TRBV28,few,CASSSTDGYNEQFF,TGTGCCAGCAGTTCGACGGACGGGTACAATGAGCAGTTCTTC
TRBJ2-3,-,TRBV7-6,-,CASSHRSDTQYF,TGTGCCAGCAGCCATCGGTCAGATACGCAGTATTTT
TRBJ2-1,-,TRBV24-1,-,CATSDRTSAPYLYNEQFF,TGTGCCACCAGTGATCGGACTTCCGCACCCTACCTTTACAATGAGCAGTTCTTC
TRBJ1-2,TRBD1,TRBV6-5,few,CASSYSISGTGDGYTF,TGTGCCAGCAGTTACTCGATATCCGGGACAGGGGACGGCTACACCTTC
TRBJ1-5,TRBD1,TRBV10-3,-,CATRDREINQPQHF,TGTGCCACGAGGGACAGGGAAATTAATCAGCCCCAGCATTTT
TRBJ2-7,-,TRBV12-3/TRBV12-4,-,CASSLIGGQGYEQYF,TGTGCCAGCAGTTTAATCGGGGGGCAGGGCTACGAGCAGTACTTC
TRBJ1-3,-,TRBV7-9,-,CASSLEQHTIYF,TGTGCCAGCAGCTTAGAACAACACACCATATATTTT
TRBJ2-1,TRBD1,TRBV5-8,-,CASSVDRFAYNEQFF,TGTGCCAGCAGCGTGGACAGGTTCGCCTACAATGAGCAGTTCTTC
TRBJ2-1,-,TRBV7-9,many,CASSQLDEGYNEQFF,TGTGCCAGCAGCCAACTAGATGAGGGATACAATGAGCAGTTCTTC
TRBJ1-5,-,TRBV6-1,-,CASGRGRLGNQPQHF,TGTGCCAGCGGGAGGGGCAGGTTGGGCAATCAGCCCCAGCATTTT
TRBJ2-1,-,TRBV12-3/TRBV12-4,few,CASSPRSGASYNEQFF,TGTGCCAGCAGCCCCCGTTCAGGGGCCTCCTACAATGAGCAGTTCTTC
TRBJ1-5,-,TRBV10-2,many,CASSGGSNQPQHF,TGTGCCAGTAGCGGAGGGTCCAATCAGCCCCAGCATTTT
TRBJ1-4,-,TRBV7-6,few,CASSLKIQGFEKLFF,TGTGCCAGCAGCTTAAAAATCCAGGGCTTTGAAAAACTGTTTTTT
TRBJ2-2,TRBD1,TRBV6-6,few,CASRGQGELFF,TGTGCCAGCAGGGGACAGGGGGAGCTGTTTTTT
TRBJ1-2,TRBD1,TRBV29-1,-,CSVDLVERGQGYGYTF,TGCAGCGTTGACCTTGTTGAACGAGGACAGGGGTATGGCTACACCTTC
TRBJ1-1,-,TRBV5-6,few,CATTGRGMNTEAFF,TGTGCCACCACCGGACGAGGAATGAACACTGAAGCTTTCTTT
TRBJ2-1,-,TRBV27,many,CASSLGSSYNEQFF,TGTGCCAGCAGCTTGGGCAGCTCCTACAATGAGCAGTTCTTC
TRBJ1-6,-,TRBV19,-,CASSMSRELNSPLHF,TGTGCCAGTAGTATGTCCAGGGAGTTAAATTCACCCCTCCACTTT
TRBJ2-5,-,TRBV20-1,-,CSARGENQETQYF,TGCAGTGCTAGAGGAGAGAACCAAGAGACCCAGTACTTC
TRBJ1-1,-,TRBV6-5,few,CASSYSGHTEAFF,TGTGCCAGCAGTTACTCAGGGCACACTGAAGCTTTCTTT
TRBJ1-1,TRBD1,TRBV9,-,CASSAIDRGDTEAFF,TGTGCCAGCAGCGCCATCGACAGGGGGGACACTGAAGCTTTCTTT
TRBJ1-2,TRBD1,TRBV28,-,CASSYDRGFLYGYTF,TGTGCCAGCAGTTATGACAGGGGTTTTCTCTATGGCTACACCTTC
TRBJ1-5,-,TRBV7-2,many,CASSLAGGAEINQPQHF,TGTGCCAGCAGCCTGGCGGGGGGCGCGGAGATCAATCAGCCCCAGCATTTT
TRBJ2-1,TRBD2,TRBV6-1,-,CASSEASGALPYNEQFF,TGTGCCAGCAGTGAGGCTAGCGGGGCGTTACCCTACAATGAGCAGTTCTTC
TRBJ2-2,-,TRBV27,few,CASSLSWGTTGELFF,TGTGCCAGCAGTTTATCGTGGGGAACCACCGGGGAGCTGTTTTTT
TRBJ2-3,-,TRBV6-4,-,CASSDSQGTSTDTQYF,TGTGCCAGCAGCGACTCACAGGGAACTAGCACAGATACGCAGTATTTT
TRBJ2-1,TRBD1,TRBV5-5,-,CASSLQGANEQFF,TGTGCCAGCAGCTTGCAGGGGGCTAATGAGCAGTTCTTC
TRBJ2-3,TRBD2,TRBV7-2,few,CASRKSGGYVTDTQYF,TGTGCCAGCAGGAAATCGGGGGGGTATGTCACAGATACGCAGTATTTT
TRBJ2-1,-,TRBV19,-,CASSIQRIHNEQFF,TGTGCCAGTAGTATTCAGAGGATTCACAATGAGCAGTTCTTC
TRBJ1-1,-,TRBV5-5,-,CASSPEGWHSPKAFF,TGTGCCAGCAGCCCGGAGGGATGGCACAGCCCGAAAGCTTTCTTT
TRBJ2-3,TRBD2,TRBV4-3,-,CASSQGLAGVGDTQYF,TGCGCCAGCAGCCAAGGACTAGCGGGGGTCGGAGATACGCAGTATTTT